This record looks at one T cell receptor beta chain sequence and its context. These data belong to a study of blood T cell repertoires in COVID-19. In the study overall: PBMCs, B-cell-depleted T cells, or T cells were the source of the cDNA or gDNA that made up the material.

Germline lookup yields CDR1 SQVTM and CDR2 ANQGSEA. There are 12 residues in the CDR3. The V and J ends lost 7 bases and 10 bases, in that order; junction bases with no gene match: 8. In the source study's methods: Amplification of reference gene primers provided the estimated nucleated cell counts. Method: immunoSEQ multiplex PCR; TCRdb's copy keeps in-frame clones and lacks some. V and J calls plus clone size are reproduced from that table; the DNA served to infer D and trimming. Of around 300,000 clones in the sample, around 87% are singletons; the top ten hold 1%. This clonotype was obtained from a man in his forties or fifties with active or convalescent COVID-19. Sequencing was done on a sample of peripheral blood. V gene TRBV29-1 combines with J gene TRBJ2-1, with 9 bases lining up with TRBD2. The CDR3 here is CSAKRGAGEQFF. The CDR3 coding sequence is TGCAGCGCCAAGCGGGGGGCTGGGGAGCAGTTCTTC.